Following are 26 T cell receptor beta chains from one sample sequenced in a study of cytomegalovirus exposure and HLA in healthy donors. Use of 60 Vbeta and 13 Jbeta primers characterized the PCR. Here immunoSEQ multiplex PCR was the method, and the copy in TCRdb shows in-frame clones only, minus some. This sample has some 130,000 clones, with about 73% found just once. Sequenced material: PBMCs. These TCRs come from a human donor in good health.

This sequence joins TRBV9 and TRBJ2-1; TRBD1 might be the D (5 bases). The CDR3 is made up of 15 amino acids. Trimming stripped 0 bases from V and 6 bases from J, with 13 bases between. Germline CDR1 is SGDLS and CDR2 is YYNGEE. CDR3: CASSVGTHVRNEQFF. The CDR3 DNA sequence: TGTGCCAGCAGCGTAGGGACACACGTTCGCAATGAGCAGTTCTTC. The complete variable domain, with remaining parts taken from reference TRBV9 and TRBJ2-1, reads DSGVTQTPKHLITATGQRVTLRCSPRSGDLSVYWYQQSLDQGLQFLIQYYNGEERAKGNILERFSAQQFPDLHSELNLSSLELGDSALYFCASSVGTHVRNEQFFGPGTRLTVL.

V usage is TRBV27 and J usage is TRBJ2-3; weak D call: TRBD1 (5 bases). CDR1 and CDR2 (germline): MNHEY, SMNVEV (reference sequence). V lost 1 base and J lost 2, with 13 bases in between. The length of the CDR3 is 16 residues. The DNA for the CDR3 is TGTGCCAGCAGTTTATTTTGGCAGGGATCCACAGATACGCAGTATTTT. Translating it yields CASSLFWQGSTDTQYF.

This clone came up once. The V gene is TRBV30, the J gene TRBJ1-2, with D perhaps TRBD1 (6 bases). Germline CDR1 and CDR2: GTSNPN and SVGIG (reference sequence). The length of the CDR3 is 14 residues. V lost 0 bases and J lost 4, with 12 bases in between. The DNA of the CDR3 is TGTGCCTGGAGTGTACGGGGGGGCGGCTATGGCTACACCTTC. Its protein is CAWSVRGGGYGYTF.

The rearrangement links TRBV5-1 to TRBJ2-7, with D perhaps TRBD2 (6 bases). The germline V and J ends were trimmed by 1 base and 0 bases, with 11 bases remaining between them. This CDR3 contains 15 residues. Germline assignment: CDR1 SGHRS and CDR2 YFSETQ. The CDR3 nucleotides are TGCGCCAGCAGCTTGACCCGGGACTTCTCCTACGAGCAGTACTTC. Amino acids: CASSLTRDFSYEQYF.

This clone occurred many times. The chain is built from TRBV14 and TRBJ2-7; D is perhaps TRBD1 (6 bases). This CDR3 comprises 14 residues. The V gene's germline CDR1 is SGHDN and CDR2 FVKESK. The V gene lost 4 bases and the J gene lost 3 bases, with 13 bases spanning the gap. CDR3 in amino acids: CASSRGAGVYEQYF. Here the CDR3 DNA reads TGTGCCAGCAGCCGGGGCGCAGGGGTCTACGAGCAGTACTTC. Variable domain in full (rest from reference TRBV14 and TRBJ2-7): EAGVTQFPSHSVIEKGQTVTLRCDPISGHDNLYWYRRVMGKEIKFLLHFVKESKQDESGMPNNRFLAERTGGTYSTLKVQPAELEDSGVYFCASSRGAGVYEQYFGPGTRLTVT.

The rearrangement uses TRBV9 and TRBJ2-7, with 9 positions matching TRBD2. J was trimmed by 2 bases and V by 4 bases; bases with no gene match: 7. The CDR3 spans 15 residues. Germline CDR1 SGDLS, CDR2 YYNGEE. The DNA of the CDR3 is TGTGCCAGCAGCCCTAGCGGGACCGTCCCCTACGAGCAGTACTTC. Protein sequence: CASSPSGTVPYEQYF.

The chain uses TRBV21-1 and TRBJ1-6; TRBD1 is taken as the D call from the table, unchecked against the DNA. TRBV21-1 is tagged as a pseudogene. This CDR3 spans 15 amino acids. CDR3 loop: CASSKGGQVPSPLHF. CDR3 nucleotides: TGTGCCAGCAGCAAAGGGGGGCAGGTCCCCTCACCCCTCCACTTT.

This chain links TRBV6-5 with TRBJ1-3; 7 nucleotides agree with TRBD1. V was pared by 5 bases and J by 0 bases, with 4 bases of the junction left unmatched. The germline CDR1 and CDR2 sequences are MNHEY and SVGAGI. The CDR3 loop spans 15 amino acids. CDR3 in DNA: TGTGCCAGCAGTCCGGGACAGAGCTCTGGAAACACCATATATTTT. This gives the protein CASSPGQSSGNTIYF.

On this clone: This same CDR3 is encoded by further DNA sequences in the sample. The chain employs TRBV4-1 and TRBJ1-4; possibly TRBD1 for D (6 bases). This CDR3 is 15 amino acids long. Germline CDR1 reads MGHRA; CDR2 reads YSYEKL. V lost 4 bases, J lost 2 bases, and 11 bases lay in between. This chain's CDR3 is CASSRTQGTNEKLFF. The CDR3 nucleotides are TGCGCCAGCAGCCGAACGCAGGGGACTAATGAAAAACTGTTTTTT.

This clone was counted between two and nine times. V usage is TRBV2 and J usage is TRBJ2-5, with TRBD2 matching over 7 bases. The junction had 12 bases not matched to a gene; V was cut back by 7 bases and J by 4 bases. Per the germline V gene, CDR1 is SNHLY and CDR2 is FYNNEI. The CDR3 extends over 15 amino acids. The CDR3 DNA is TGTGCCAGCACGACGGATAGCGGGCTAGCAGAGACCCAGTACTTC. Encoded protein: CASTTDSGLAETQYF.

The chain recombines TRBV27 with TRBJ2-3; tentative D call: TRBD1 (5 bases). V gave up 2 bases and J gave up 3 bases, with 9 bases separating them. The CDR3 has 14 amino acids. Germline-derived CDR1 and CDR2 are MNHEY and SMNVEV (reference sequence). The CDR3 nucleotides read TGTGCCAGCAGTTTAATCAGGGAAACAGATACGCAGTATTTT. This translates into CASSLIRETDTQYF.

Of note for this clone: An end of the junction differs from the germline gene, which may be a read error. V gene TRBV9 combines with J gene TRBJ2-3; 7 bases match TRBD1. The CDR3 runs 16 residues. Germline loops: CDR1 SGDLS, CDR2 YYNGEE. The CDR3, as DNA: TGTGCCAGCAGCGTATCCACAGGGGCTTTGGGAGATACGCGGTATTTT. Translated, it gives CASSVSTGALGDTRYF.

This clone came up once. The chain recombines TRBV7-2 with TRBJ2-3, with D perhaps TRBD2 (5 bases). CDR1 is SGHTA and CDR2 is FQGNSA in the germline V gene. CDR3 length: 14 residues. V was pared by 7 bases and J by 6 bases, with 17 bases between. The CDR3 is CASTEAPPGDTQYF. CDR3 nucleotide sequence: TGTGCCAGCACCGAGGCGCCCCCGGGGGATACGCAGTATTTT.

The chain has TRBV2 and TRBJ1-5; D is undetermined. Germline V gives CDR1 SNHLY, CDR2 FYNNEI. The CDR3 is 15 residues long. V gave up 4 bases and J gave up 1 base, with 11 bases separating them. This chain's CDR3 is CASSVVGVSNQPQHF. CDR3 coding DNA: TGTGCCAGCAGTGTAGTCGGGGTGAGCAATCAGCCCCAGCATTTT.

The chain employs TRBV7-2 and TRBJ1-4; weak D call: TRBD1 (6 bases). Trimming removed 2 bases at V and 11 bases at J, with 12 bases between. Germline CDR1 and CDR2: SGHTA and FQGNSA. The CDR3 totals 13 residues. The CDR3 reads CASSLKGDTKLFF. The CDR3 coding sequence is TGTGCCAGCAGCTTAAAAGGGGACACCAAACTGTTTTTT.

A word on this clone: The junction departs from germline at one end; a sequencing error may be responsible. V gene TRBV7-9 combines with J gene TRBJ1-1; no clear D. Germline V gene lookup returns CDR1 SEHNR and CDR2 FQNEAQ (reference sequence). This CDR3 spans 12 amino acids. In DNA form, the CDR3 reads TGTTCCAGCAGCTCCCCTAGGAGGGAAGCTTTCTTT. Translating it yields CSSSSPRREAFF.

V and J are TRBV15 and TRBJ1-4, with TRBD1 identical over 7 bases. The CDR3 runs to 15 residues. CDR1 and CDR2 (germline): LNHNV, YYDKDF (reference sequence). J lost 6 bases, V lost 5 bases, and 9 bases had no gene match. DNA for the CDR3: TGTGCCACCAGCGCGTCAGGGGGGCAGGATGAAAAACTGTTTTTT. Its translation is CATSASGGQDEKLFF.

The CDR3 protein is CASSQKVWEIVYNEQFF. In nucleotides, the CDR3 is TGCGCCAGCAGCCAAAAGGTGTGGGAGATCGTGTACAATGAGCAGTTCTTC. The V gene is TRBV4-3, the J gene TRBJ2-1, with D perhaps TRBD2 (5 bases). V was shortened by 2 bases and J by 4 bases, with 18 bases between the two germline ends. Germline V gene sequence: CDR1 LGHNA, CDR2 YSLEER. This CDR3 has 17 residues.

The gene calls are TRBV5-1 and TRBJ2-2, with D unclear. Trimming cost V 1 base and J 0 bases, with 7 bases left between them. The CDR3 length is 15 residues. CDR1 is SGHRS, CDR2 YFSETQ, per germline. CDR3 sequence: CASSLTTANTGELFF. The CDR3 DNA reads TGCGCCAGCAGCTTGACAACCGCGAACACCGGGGAGCTGTTTTTT.

This sequence joins TRBV11-2 and TRBJ2-7; D gene ambiguous. V was trimmed by 0 bases and J by 2 bases, leaving 8 bases between them. CDR1 is SGHAT and CDR2 is FQNNGV in the germline V gene. The CDR3 totals 14 residues. CDR3 amino acids: CASSLEPQTYEQYF. Here the CDR3 DNA reads TGTGCCAGCAGCTTAGAGCCTCAGACCTACGAGCAGTACTTC.

The rearrangement uses TRBV6-1 and TRBJ2-1; D is possibly TRBD2 (7 bases). Per germline, CDR1 MNHNS and CDR2 SASEGT. The V and J ends lost 2 bases and 4 bases respectively, with 18 bases between them. The CDR3 extends over 17 amino acids. The CDR3 is CASSEFLGGGVYNEQFF. The CDR3 DNA reads TGTGCCAGCAGTGAATTCCTTGGGGGGGGCGTTTACAATGAGCAGTTCTTC.

This clone was counted a few times. The chain links TRBV5-4 to TRBJ2-5; maybe TRBD1 (5 bases). Trimming stripped 1 base from V and 5 bases from J, with 12 bases between. The CDR3 sequence is 14 residues long. Germline-derived CDR1 and CDR2 are SGHNT and YYREEE (reference sequence). CDR3 bases: TGTGCCAGCAGCTTGCAAGCTGGGGCGGAGACCCAGTACTTC. It codes for CASSLQAGAETQYF.

The chain recombines TRBV15 with TRBJ1-3; 7 positions match TRBD1. With 6 bases clipped from V and 0 bases from J, the junction kept 8 bases outside the gene matches. Looked up from germline, CDR1 is LNHNV and CDR2 is YYDKDF (reference sequence). The CDR3 has 16 residues. The CDR3 here is CATSSSRGTSGNTIYF. CDR3 in DNA: TGTGCCACCAGTTCTTCCAGGGGGACCTCTGGAAACACCATATATTTT.

This clone was detected once. The rearrangement joins TRBV6-1 to TRBJ2-5, with D possibly being TRBD2 (6 bases). Germline lookup yields CDR1 MNHNS and CDR2 SASEGT. Trimming shortened V by 1 base and J by 4 bases, and 16 bases separated the two germline ends. This CDR3 has 16 residues. The CDR3 DNA reads TGTGCCAGCAGTGAAGTTCTTGGGCGGGGTAGAGAGACCCAGTACTTC. Protein sequence: CASSEVLGRGRETQYF.

This clone was detected only a few times. As DNA, the CDR3 is TGTGCCAGCAGCTTATGGTTAGGGGACTATGGCTACACCTTC. It is translated as CASSLWLGDYGYTF. This chain joins TRBV7-8 and TRBJ1-2, with D maybe TRBD1 (5 bases). V gave up 2 bases and J gave up 3 bases, with 10 bases separating them. CDR3 length equals 14 residues. Per the germline V gene, CDR1 is SGHVS and CDR2 is FQNEAQ.

The chain links TRBV7-3 to TRBJ2-1; 7 positions match TRBD1. The CDR3 is 13 residues long. With 2 bases clipped from V and 9 bases from J, the junction kept 4 bases outside the gene matches. The V gene's germline CDR1 is SGHTA and CDR2 FQGTGA. CDR3 DNA: TGTGCCAGCAGCTTATCCAGACAGGGTGAGCAGTTCTTC. It is translated as CASSLSRQGEQFF.